This entry describes one TCR beta chain. Clones were sequenced by immunoSEQ multiplex PCR, and TCRdb holds only the in-frame ones, with some missing. The sample contains 110,000 or so clones, 89% of which appear only once. The data are from a study of control samples from healthy donors and cancer patients. CDR1 and CDR2 from the germline V gene are PRHDT and FYEKMQ (reference sequence). The CDR3 consists of 16 residues. V lost 4 bases, J lost 7 bases, and 7 bases stayed unmatched. The source is a man over 45 in good health. This chain joins TRBV13 and TRBJ2-2, with 12 bases matching TRBD1. Sequencing was carried out using blood. The DNA for the CDR3 is TGTGCCAGCAGCTCGGGGACAGGGGGCTTTCTCGGGGAGCTGTTTTTT. Residues: CASSSGTGGFLGELFF.